This T cell receptor (beta chain) is from a study of blood T cells in healthy people across ages. About the study: Per two T cells, template switching captured roughly one barcoded beta molecule.

The second PCR ran about 7 to 12 cycles with a sample-barcoded 5' primer and J-beta primers. One entry per CDR3 protein results from TCRdb running MiXCR on the 5' RACE reads. The sample lists 600,000 to 1,000,000 distinct CDR3 sequences, roughly 25% seen once, with approximately 3.7% in the top ten. CDR1 SQVTM and CDR2 ANQGSEA come from the germline V gene. Unmatched junction bases numbered 1, after V lost 5 bases and J lost 2 bases. The CDR3 sequence is 12 residues long. The same sample was also used in a study of T cells of mothers and their children.

This clonotype was obtained from a boy younger than 18 in good health. Sequencing input: blood. The chain carries TRBV29-1 and TRBJ2-3; 7 bases align to TRBD2. This CDR3 reads CSVLAATDTQYF. The CDR3 nucleotides read TGCAGCGTTCTAGCGGCCACAGATACGCAGTATTTT.